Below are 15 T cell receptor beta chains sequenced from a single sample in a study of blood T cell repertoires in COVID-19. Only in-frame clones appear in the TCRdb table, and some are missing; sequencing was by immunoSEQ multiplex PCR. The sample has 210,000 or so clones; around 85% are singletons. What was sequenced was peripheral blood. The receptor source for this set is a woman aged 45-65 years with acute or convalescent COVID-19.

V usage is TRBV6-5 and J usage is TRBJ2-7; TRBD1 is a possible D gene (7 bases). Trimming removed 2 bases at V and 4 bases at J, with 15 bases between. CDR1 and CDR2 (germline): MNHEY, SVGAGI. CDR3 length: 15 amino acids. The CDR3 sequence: CASSYLGQGGYEQYF. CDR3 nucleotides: TGTGCCAGCAGTTACCTGGGGCAGGGGGGTTACGAGCAGTACTTC.

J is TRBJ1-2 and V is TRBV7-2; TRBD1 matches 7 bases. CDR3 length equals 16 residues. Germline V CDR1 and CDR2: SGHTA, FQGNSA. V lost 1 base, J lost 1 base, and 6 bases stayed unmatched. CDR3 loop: CASSLGGTVRNYGYTF. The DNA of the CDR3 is TGTGCCAGCAGCTTAGGAGGGACAGTCCGTAACTATGGCTACACCTTC.

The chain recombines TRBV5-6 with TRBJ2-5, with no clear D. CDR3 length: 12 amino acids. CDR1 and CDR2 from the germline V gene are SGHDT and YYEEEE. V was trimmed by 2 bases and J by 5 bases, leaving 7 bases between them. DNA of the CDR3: TGTGCCAGCAGCTTTTTTGAGGAGACCCAGTACTTC. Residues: CASSFFEETQYF.

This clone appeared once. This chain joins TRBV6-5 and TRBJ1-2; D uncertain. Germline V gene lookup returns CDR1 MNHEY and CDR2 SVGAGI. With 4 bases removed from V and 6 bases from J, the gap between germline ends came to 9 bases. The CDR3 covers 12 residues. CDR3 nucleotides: TGTGCCAGCAGTTCGGTTGAGCATGGCTACACCTTC. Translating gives CASSSVEHGYTF.

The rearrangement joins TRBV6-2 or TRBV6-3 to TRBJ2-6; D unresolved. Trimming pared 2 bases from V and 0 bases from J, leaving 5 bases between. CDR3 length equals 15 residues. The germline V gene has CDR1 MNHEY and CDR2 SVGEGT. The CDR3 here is CASSYIGSGANVLTF. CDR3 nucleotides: TGTGCCAGCAGTTACATCGGCTCTGGGGCCAACGTCCTGACTTTC.

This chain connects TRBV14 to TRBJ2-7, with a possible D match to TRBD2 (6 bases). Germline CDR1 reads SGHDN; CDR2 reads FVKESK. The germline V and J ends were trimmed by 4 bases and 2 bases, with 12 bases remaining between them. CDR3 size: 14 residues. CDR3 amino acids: CASSLAVPPYEQYF. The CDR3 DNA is TGTGCCAGCAGCCTAGCGGTTCCACCCTACGAGCAGTACTTC.

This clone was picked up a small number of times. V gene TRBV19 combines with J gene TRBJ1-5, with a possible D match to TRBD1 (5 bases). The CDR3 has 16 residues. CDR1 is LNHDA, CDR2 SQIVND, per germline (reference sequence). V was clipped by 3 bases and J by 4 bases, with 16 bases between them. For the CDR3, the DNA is TGTGCCAGTAGTATGAGGATCCAGGGCGGTAATCAGCCCCAGCATTTT. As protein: CASSMRIQGGNQPQHF.

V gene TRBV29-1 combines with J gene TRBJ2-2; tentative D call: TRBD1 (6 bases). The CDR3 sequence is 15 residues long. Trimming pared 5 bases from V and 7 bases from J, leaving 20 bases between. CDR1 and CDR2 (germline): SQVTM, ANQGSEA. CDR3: CSVRQGFGVIGELFF. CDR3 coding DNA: TGCAGCGTTAGGCAGGGGTTTGGGGTAATCGGGGAGCTGTTTTTT.

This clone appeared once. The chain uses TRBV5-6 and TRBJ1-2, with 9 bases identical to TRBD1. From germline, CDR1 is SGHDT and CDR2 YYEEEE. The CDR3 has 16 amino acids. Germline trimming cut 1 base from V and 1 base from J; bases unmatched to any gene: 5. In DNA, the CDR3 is TGTGCCAGCAGCTTGTACGGACAGGGGTTTAACTATGGCTACACCTTC. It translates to CASSLYGQGFNYGYTF.

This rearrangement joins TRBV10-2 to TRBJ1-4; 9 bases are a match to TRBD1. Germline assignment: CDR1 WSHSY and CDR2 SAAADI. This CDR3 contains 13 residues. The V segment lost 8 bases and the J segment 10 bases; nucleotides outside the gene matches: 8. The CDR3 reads CASEDRGLGKLFF. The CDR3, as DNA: TGCGCCAGCGAGGACAGGGGTCTAGGAAAACTGTTTTTT.

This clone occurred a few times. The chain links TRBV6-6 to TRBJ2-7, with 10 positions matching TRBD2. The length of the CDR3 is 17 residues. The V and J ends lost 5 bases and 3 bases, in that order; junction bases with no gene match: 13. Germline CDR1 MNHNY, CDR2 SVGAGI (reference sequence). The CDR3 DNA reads TGTGCCAGCAGTCACGGGAGGACTAGCGGCAATTACTACGAGCAGTACTTC. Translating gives CASSHGRTSGNYYEQYF.

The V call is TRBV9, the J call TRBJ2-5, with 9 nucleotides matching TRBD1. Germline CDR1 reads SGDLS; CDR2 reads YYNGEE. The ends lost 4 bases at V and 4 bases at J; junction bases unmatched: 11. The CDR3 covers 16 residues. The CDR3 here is CASSPEDRGGLETQYF. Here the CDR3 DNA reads TGTGCCAGCAGCCCCGAGGACAGGGGTGGACTAGAGACCCAGTACTTC.

The CDR3 region has the DNA TGTGCCAGCAGGCGGTTGGGCACAGATACGCAGTATTTT. It encodes CASRRLGTDTQYF. V usage is TRBV3-1 (or the pseudogene TRBV3-2) and J usage is TRBJ2-3; D is ambiguous. Between the trimmed V and J ends, which lost 6 bases and 1 base, there was a span of 8 bases. The CDR3 sequence is 13 residues long. CDR1 is LGHDT and CDR2 is YNNKEL in the germline V gene (reference sequence).

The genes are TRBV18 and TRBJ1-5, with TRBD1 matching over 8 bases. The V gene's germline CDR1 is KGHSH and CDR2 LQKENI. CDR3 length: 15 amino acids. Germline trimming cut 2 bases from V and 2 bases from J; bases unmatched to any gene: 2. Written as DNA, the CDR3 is TGTGCCAGCTCACCAAGGGGACAGGGCAATCAGCCCCAGCATTTT. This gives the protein CASSPRGQGNQPQHF.

CDR3 sequence (DNA): TGTGCCAGTAGTATCAGTACCCCCCTCTACGAGCAGTACTTC. As protein: CASSISTPLYEQYF. The chain employs TRBV19 and TRBJ2-7, with D uncertain. The V end was cut by 3 bases, the J end by 3 bases, with 12 bases between. The length of the CDR3 is 14 residues. CDR1 is LNHDA, CDR2 SQIVND, per germline (reference sequence).